Listed below are T cell receptor beta chains from one sample, sequenced in a study of cytomegalovirus exposure and HLA in healthy donors. Libraries were prepared by immunoSEQ multiplex PCR; TCRdb keeps only in-frame clonotypes and omits some of them. Of under 200,000 clones in the sample, roughly 75% were seen once. The sample taken for sequencing was PBMCs. The receptors come from a female donor in good health and CMV-seronegative. Each CDR3 is given with its conserved first and last residue. D genes are given only for firm matches. Clone size appears in some rows only: once, few, many, or a class for an expanded clone.

TRBJ2-7	-	-	TRBV4-2	CASSQEGLYEQYF	TGTGCCAGCAGCCAAGAGGGGCTTTACGAGCAGTACTTC
TRBJ1-3	TRBD1	-	TRBV15	CATSRDSDRGYGNTIYF	TGTGCCACCAGCAGAGATTCCGACAGGGGGTATGGAAACACCATATATTTT
TRBJ1-4	-	-	TRBV5-1	CASSSGVSNEKLFF	TGCGCCAGCAGCTCAGGGGTTTCAAATGAAAAACTGTTTTTT
TRBJ1-4	TRBD1	-	TRBV30	CAWSPDRGWEKLFF	TGTGCCTGGAGTCCGGACAGGGGATGGGAAAAACTGTTTTTT
TRBJ2-7	-	-	TRBV28	CASRVGRPSYEQYF	TGTGCCAGCAGAGTGGGGCGTCCCTCCTACGAGCAGTACTTC
TRBJ2-3	-	-	TRBV29-1	CSVEDRSGGPDTQYF	TGCAGCGTTGAAGATAGATCTGGGGGCCCAGATACGCAGTATTTT
TRBJ2-7	TRBD2	few	TRBV10-2	CASRPLLGLAGDYEQYF	TGCGCCAGCAGACCCCTCCTAGGACTAGCGGGGGACTACGAGCAGTACTTC
TRBJ1-5	-	-	TRBV7-9	CASSLAWDLTDQPQHF	TGTGCCAGCAGTTTAGCGTGGGACTTGACGGATCAGCCCCAGCATTTT
TRBJ2-2	TRBD1	-	TRBV10-1	CASSTGTVTGELFF	TGCGCCAGCAGTACCGGGACAGTCACCGGGGAGCTGTTTTTT
TRBJ2-7	TRBD1	-	TRBV6-5	CASRTDRVREQYF	TGTGCCAGCAGAACAGACAGGGTTAGGGAGCAGTACTTC
TRBJ1-2	-	-	TRBV7-9	CASSLAVGAPNYGYTF	TGTGCCAGCAGCTTAGCGGTAGGGGCTCCTAACTATGGCTACACCTTC
TRBJ2-3	-	-	TRBV9	CASSVAHSGSDTQYF	TGTGCCAGCAGCGTAGCTCATAGCGGCTCAGATACGCAGTATTTT
TRBJ2-7	-	-	TRBV19	CASTLGPAGNYEQYF	TGTGCCAGTACCCTGGGCCCGGCAGGTAACTACGAGCAGTACTTC
TRBJ2-7	-	-	TRBV2	CASSGGPYKQYF	TGTGCCAGCAGTGGAGGGCCCTACAAGCAGTACTTC
TRBJ2-1	-	-	TRBV28	CATRPSGVAGEQFF	TGTGCCACCAGACCGTCGGGAGTGGCAGGTGAGCAGTTCTTC
TRBJ2-6	TRBD1	-	TRBV4-2	CASSQDPPGTGYGANVLTF	TGTGCCAGCAGCCAAGACCCTCCCGGGACAGGGTATGGGGCCAACGTCCTGACTTTC
TRBJ1-1	-	-	TRBV7-9	CASSSARGRTEAFF	TGTGCCAGCAGCTCCGCCCGGGGTCGCACTGAAGCTTTCTTT
TRBJ2-1	-	-	TRBV5-1	CASSLRPGTEVEQFF	TGCGCCAGCAGCTTGCGTCCAGGAACGGAGGTTGAGCAGTTCTTC
TRBJ2-7	TRBD1	once	TRBV4-2	CASSRGTGTYEQYF	TGTGCCAGCAGCCGCGGGACAGGCACATACGAGCAGTACTTC
TRBJ1-3	TRBD1	-	TRBV7-2	CASSPQTGESGNTIYF	TGTGCCAGCAGCCCCCAGACAGGGGAGTCGGGAAACACCATATATTTT
TRBJ1-2	-	-	TRBV30	CAWTKRGGRVYGYTF	TGTGCCTGGACCAAGAGGGGAGGTCGTGTCTATGGCTACACCTTC
TRBJ2-7	-	-	TRBV21-1	CATDCMTSGASYEQYF	TGTGCCACCGACTGCATGACTAGCGGGGCTTCCTACGAGCAGTACTTC
TRBJ2-1	TRBD2	-	TRBV28	CASSLRELAGGPSSYNEQFF	TGTGCCAGCAGTTTGAGGGAACTAGCGGGAGGTCCCAGCTCCTACAATGAGCAGTTCTTC
TRBJ2-7	-	-	TRBV7-6	CASSLAGSYEQYF	TGTGCCAGCAGCCTTGCGGGGTCCTACGAGCAGTACTTC
TRBJ2-5	-	-	TRBV30	CAWSMGYTYQETQYF	TGTGCCTGGAGTATGGGCTATACGTACCAAGAGACCCAGTACTTC
TRBJ1-5	-	few	TRBV28	CASSFRGAGNQPQHF	TGTGCCAGCAGTTTTCGGGGGGCAGGCAATCAGCCCCAGCATTTT